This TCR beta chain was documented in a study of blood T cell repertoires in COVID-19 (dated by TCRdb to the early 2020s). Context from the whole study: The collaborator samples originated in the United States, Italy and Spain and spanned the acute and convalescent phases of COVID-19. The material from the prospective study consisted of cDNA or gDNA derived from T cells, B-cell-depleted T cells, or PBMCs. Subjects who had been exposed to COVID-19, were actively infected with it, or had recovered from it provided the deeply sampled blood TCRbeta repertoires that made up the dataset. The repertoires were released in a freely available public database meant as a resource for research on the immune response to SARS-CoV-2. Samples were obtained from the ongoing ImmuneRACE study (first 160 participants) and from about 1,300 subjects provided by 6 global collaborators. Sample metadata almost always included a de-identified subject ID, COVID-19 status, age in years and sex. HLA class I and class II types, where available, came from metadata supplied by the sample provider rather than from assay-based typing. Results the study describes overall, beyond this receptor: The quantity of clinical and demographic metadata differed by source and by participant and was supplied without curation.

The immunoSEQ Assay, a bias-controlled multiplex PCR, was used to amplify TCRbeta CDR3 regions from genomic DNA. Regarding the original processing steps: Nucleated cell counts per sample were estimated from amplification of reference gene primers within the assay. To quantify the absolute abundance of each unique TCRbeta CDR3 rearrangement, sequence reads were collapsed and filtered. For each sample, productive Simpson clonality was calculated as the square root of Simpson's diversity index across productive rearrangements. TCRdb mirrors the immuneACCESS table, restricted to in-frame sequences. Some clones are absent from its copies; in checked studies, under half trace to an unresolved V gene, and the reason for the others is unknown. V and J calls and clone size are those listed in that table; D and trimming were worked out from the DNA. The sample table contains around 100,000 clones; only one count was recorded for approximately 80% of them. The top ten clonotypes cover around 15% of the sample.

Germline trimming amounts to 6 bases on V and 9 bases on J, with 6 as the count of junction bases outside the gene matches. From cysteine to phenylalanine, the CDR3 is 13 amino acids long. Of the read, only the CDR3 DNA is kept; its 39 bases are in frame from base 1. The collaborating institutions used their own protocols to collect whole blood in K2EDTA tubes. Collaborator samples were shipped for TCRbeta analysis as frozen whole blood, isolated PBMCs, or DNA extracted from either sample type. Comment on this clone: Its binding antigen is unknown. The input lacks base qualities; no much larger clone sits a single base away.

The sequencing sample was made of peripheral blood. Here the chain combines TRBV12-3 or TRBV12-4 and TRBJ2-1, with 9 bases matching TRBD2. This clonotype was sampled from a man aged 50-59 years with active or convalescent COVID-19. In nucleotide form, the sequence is TGTGCCAGCAGCCCGACTAGCGGAGGTGAGCAGTTCTTC. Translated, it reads CASSPTSGGEQFF.